This T cell receptor (beta chain) was observed in a study of shared clonotypes between healthy human individuals. Overall study results and limits: It was only blood that was sampled, and tissue repertoires likely differ.

With V trimmed by 0 bases and J by 0 bases, 4 bases remained unmatched. Per germline, CDR1 SGHRS and CDR2 YFSETQ. The CDR3 contains 16 residues. Sequencing was performed with immunoSEQ multiplex PCR; in TCRdb, only in-frame clones are kept and a portion is missing. This table holds a few hundred thousand clones, 65% to 80% found once. Details on this clone: The antigen remains undetermined.

The chain links TRBV5-1 to TRBJ2-3; 7 bases map to TRBD1. The receptor was derived from a woman between 40 and 55 years old in good health. Some clones in this sample may be carry-over from other donors' samples. Sequenced: PBMCs. The chain's CDR3 is CASSLDGRGSTDTQYF. The CDR3 DNA reads as TGCGCCAGCAGCTTGGATGGCAGGGGGAGCACAGATACGCAGTATTTT.